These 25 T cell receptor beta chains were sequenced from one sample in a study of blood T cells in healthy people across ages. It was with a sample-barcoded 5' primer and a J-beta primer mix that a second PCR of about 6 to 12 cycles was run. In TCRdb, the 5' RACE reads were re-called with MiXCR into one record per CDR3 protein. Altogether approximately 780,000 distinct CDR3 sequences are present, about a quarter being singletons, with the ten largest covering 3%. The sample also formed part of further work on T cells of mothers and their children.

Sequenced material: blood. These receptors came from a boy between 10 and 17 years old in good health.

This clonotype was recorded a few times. CDR3 sequence reads: CSASPGGETQYF. The DNA for the CDR3 is TGCAGTGCTTCACCGGGGGGGGAGACCCAGTACTTC. The chain uses TRBV20-1 and TRBJ2-5; 8 bases align to TRBD2. V trimming: 5 bases; J trimming: 5 bases; junction bases outside the gene matches: 4. The V gene's germline CDR1 is DFQATT and CDR2 SNEGSKA (reference sequence). CDR3 length: 12 residues.

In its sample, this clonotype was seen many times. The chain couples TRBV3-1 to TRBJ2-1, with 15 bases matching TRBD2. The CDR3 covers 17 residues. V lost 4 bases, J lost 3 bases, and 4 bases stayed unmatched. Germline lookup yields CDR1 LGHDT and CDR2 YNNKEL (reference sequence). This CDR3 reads CASSPGLAGGFYNEQFF. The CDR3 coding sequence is TGTGCCAGCAGCCCGGGACTAGCGGGGGGTTTCTACAATGAGCAGTTCTTC.

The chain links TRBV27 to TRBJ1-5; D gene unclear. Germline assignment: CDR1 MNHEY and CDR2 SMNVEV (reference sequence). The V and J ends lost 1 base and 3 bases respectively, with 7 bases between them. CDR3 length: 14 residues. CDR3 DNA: TGTGCCAGCAGTTTATGGGGAAACAATCAGCCCCAGCATTTT. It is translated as CASSLWGNNQPQHF.

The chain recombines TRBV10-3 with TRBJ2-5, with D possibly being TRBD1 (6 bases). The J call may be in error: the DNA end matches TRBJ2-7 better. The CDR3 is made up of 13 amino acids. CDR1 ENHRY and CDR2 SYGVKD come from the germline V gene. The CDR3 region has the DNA TGTGCCATCAGTGCCCGACAGGCCTACGAGCAGTACTTC. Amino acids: CAISARQAYEQYF.

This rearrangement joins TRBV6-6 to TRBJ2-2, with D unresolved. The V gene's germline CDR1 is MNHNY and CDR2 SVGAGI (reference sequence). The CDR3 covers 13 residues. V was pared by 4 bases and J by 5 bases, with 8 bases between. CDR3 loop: CASSWTRTGELFF. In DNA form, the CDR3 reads TGTGCCAGCAGTTGGACCAGAACCGGGGAGCTGTTTTTT.

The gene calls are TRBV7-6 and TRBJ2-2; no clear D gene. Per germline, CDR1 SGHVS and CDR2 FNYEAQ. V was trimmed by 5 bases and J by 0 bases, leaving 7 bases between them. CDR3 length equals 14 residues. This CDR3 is CASSVAANTGELFF. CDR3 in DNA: TGTGCCAGCAGCGTTGCCGCGAACACCGGGGAGCTGTTTTTT.

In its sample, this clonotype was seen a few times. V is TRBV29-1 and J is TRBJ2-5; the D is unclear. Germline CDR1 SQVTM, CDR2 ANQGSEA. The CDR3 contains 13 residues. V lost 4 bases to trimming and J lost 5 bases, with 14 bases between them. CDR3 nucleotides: TGCAGCGTTGTCCGCCTGGTAGGGGAGACCCAGTACTTC. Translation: CSVVRLVGETQYF.

The CDR3 here is CASSQDWLAGALGTDTQYF. The CDR3 coding sequence is TGCGCCAGCAGCCAAGATTGGCTAGCGGGAGCTTTAGGCACAGATACGCAGTATTTT. The chain recombines TRBV4-1 with TRBJ2-3; 10 nucleotides match TRBD2. Germline CDR1 is MGHRA and CDR2 is YSYEKL. This CDR3 spans 19 amino acids. Trimming removed 0 bases from V and 1 base from J; junction bases left unmatched: 10.

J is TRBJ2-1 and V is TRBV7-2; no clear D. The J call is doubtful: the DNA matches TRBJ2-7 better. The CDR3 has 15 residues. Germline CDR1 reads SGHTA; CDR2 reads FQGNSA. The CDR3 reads CASSLQTDISYEQYF. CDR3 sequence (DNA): TGTGCCAGCAGCCTTCAAACGGATATTTCCTACGAGCAGTACTTC.

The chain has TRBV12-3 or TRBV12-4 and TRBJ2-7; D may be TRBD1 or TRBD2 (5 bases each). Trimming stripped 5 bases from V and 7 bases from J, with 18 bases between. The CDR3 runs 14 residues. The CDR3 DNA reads TGTGCCAGCAGTGGGGGACCGATGGGTCGGGAGCAGTACTTC. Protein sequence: CASSGGPMGREQYF.

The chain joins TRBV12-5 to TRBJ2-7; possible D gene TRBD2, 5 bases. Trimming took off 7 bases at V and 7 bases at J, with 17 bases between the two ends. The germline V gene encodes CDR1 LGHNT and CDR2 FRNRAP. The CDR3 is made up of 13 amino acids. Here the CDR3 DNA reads TGTGCTAGTGTACGGAACCCGACGGGGGAGCAGTACTTC. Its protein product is CASVRNPTGEQYF.

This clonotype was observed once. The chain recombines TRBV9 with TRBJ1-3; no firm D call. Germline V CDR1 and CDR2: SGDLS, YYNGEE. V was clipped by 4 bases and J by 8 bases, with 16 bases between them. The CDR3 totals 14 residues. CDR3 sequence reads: CASSPPAREDTIYF. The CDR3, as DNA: TGTGCCAGCAGCCCGCCCGCTCGAGAAGACACCATATATTTT.

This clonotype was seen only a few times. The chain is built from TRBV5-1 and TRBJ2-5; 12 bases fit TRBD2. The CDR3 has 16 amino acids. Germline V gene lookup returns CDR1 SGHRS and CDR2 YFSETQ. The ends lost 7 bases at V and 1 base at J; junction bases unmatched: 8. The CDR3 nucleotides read TGCGCCAGCCGAAGACTAGCGGGGGCGACCCAAGAGACCCAGTACTTC. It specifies CASRRLAGATQETQYF. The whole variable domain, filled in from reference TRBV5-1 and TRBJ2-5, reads KAGVTQTPRYLIKTRGQQVTLSCSPISGHRSVSWYQQTPGQGLQFLFEYFSETQRNKGNFPGRFSGRQFSNSRSEMNVSTLELGDSALYLCASRRLAGATQETQYFGPGTRLLVL.

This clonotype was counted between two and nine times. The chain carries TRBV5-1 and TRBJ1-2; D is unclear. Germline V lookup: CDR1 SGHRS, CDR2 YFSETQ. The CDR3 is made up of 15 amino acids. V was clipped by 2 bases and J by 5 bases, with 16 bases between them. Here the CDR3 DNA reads TGCGCCAGCAGCTTCCGAGGCAGGCTGGAATATGGCTACACCTTC. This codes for CASSFRGRLEYGYTF.

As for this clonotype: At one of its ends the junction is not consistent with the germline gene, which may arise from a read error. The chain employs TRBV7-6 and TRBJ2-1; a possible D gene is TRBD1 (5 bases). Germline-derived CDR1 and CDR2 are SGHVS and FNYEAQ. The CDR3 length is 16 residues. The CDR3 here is CASSLARGASYNERFF. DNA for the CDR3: TGTGCCAGCAGCTTAGCTCGTGGGGCCTCCTACAATGAGCGGTTCTTC.

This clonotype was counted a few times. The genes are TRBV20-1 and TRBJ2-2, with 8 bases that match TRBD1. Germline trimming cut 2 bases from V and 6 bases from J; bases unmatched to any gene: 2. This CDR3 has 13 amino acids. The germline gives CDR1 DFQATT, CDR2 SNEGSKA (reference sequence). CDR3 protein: CSARKQGAGELFF. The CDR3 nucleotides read TGCAGTGCTAGAAAACAGGGGGCCGGGGAGCTGTTTTTT.

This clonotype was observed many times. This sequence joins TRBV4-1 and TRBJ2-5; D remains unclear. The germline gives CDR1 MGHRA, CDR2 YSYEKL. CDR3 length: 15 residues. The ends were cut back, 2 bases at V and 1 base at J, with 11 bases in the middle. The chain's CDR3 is CASSQPGSTQETQYF. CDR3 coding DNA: TGCGCCAGCAGCCAACCGGGCTCAACCCAAGAGACCCAGTACTTC.

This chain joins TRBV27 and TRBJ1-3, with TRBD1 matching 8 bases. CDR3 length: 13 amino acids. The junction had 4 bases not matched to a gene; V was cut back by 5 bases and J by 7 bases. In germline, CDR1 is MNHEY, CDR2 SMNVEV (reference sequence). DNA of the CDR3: TGTGCCAGCAGTAGGGACAGGCGCAACACCATATATTTT. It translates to CASSRDRRNTIYF.

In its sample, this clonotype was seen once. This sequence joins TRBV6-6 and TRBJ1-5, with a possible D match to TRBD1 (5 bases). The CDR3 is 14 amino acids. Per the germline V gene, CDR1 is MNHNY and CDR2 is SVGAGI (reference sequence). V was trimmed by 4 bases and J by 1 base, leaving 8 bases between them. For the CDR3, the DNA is TGTGCCAGCAGTTGGGACGAGAGCAATCAGCCCCAGCATTTT. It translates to CASSWDESNQPQHF.

The CDR3 coding sequence is TGTGCCAGCAGTCCCCCAGCCAGGGGGCTGGGCGGGGAGCTGTTTTTT. Translated: CASSPPARGLGGELFF. The chain employs TRBV27 and TRBJ2-2; 8 bases match TRBD1. The CDR3 consists of 16 residues. V shed 5 bases and J 7 bases; nucleotides not matched to a gene: 12. Germline V gene sequence: CDR1 MNHEY, CDR2 SMNVEV (reference sequence).

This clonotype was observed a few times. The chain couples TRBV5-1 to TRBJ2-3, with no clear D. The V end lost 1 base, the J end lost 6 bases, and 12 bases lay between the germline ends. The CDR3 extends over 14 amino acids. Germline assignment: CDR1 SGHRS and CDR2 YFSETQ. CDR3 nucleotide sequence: TGCGCCAGCAGCTTGTCCTGGAGCCCGGATACGCAGTATTTT. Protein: CASSLSWSPDTQYF.

The chain's CDR3 is CASAREAVGNIQYF. CDR3 in DNA: TGTGCCAGTGCCAGGGAGGCGGTCGGAAACATTCAGTACTTC. The chain joins TRBV6-1 to TRBJ2-4; possible D gene TRBD2, 6 bases. From germline, CDR1 is MNHNS and CDR2 SASEGT. V shed 9 bases and J shed 6 bases, with 18 bases lying between them. The CDR3 totals 14 residues.

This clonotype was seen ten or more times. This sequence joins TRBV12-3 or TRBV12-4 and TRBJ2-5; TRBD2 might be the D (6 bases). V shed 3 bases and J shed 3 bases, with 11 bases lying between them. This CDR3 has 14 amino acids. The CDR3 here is CASSLTRTKETQYF. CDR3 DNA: TGTGCCAGCAGTTTGACTAGAACTAAAGAGACCCAGTACTTC.

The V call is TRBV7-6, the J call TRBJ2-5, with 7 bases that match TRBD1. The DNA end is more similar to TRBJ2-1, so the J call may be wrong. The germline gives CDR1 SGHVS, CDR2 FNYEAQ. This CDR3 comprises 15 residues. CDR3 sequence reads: CASSLTGVSWDEQFF. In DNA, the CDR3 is TGTGCCAGCAGCCTCACAGGGGTTAGCTGGGATGAGCAGTTCTTC.

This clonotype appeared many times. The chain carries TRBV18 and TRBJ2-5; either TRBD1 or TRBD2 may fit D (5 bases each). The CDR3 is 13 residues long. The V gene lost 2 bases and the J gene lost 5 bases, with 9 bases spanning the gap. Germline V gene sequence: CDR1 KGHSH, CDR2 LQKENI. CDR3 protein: CASSPSREETQYF. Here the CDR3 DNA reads TGTGCCAGCTCACCAAGCAGGGAGGAGACCCAGTACTTC.